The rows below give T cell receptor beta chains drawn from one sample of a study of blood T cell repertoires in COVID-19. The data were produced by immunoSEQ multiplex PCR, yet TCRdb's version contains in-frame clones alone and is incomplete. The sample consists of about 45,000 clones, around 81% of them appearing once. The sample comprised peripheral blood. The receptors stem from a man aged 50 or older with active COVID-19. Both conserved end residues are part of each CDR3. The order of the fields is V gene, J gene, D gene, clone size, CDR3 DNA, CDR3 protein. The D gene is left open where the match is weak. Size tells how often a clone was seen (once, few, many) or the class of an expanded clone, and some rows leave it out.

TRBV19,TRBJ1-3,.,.,TGTGCCAGTAGTATTGAGGGCCCTGGAAACACCATATATTTT,CASSIEGPGNTIYF
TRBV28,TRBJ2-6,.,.,TGTGCCAGCAGTTCGCGGGGCAACTCTGGGGCCAACGTCCTGACTTTC,CASSSRGNSGANVLTF
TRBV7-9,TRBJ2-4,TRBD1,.,TGTGCCAGCAGCTCGGCGGGACAGGGGAGGAAAAACATTCAGTACTTC,CASSSAGQGRKNIQYF
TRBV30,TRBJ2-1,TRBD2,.,TGTGCCTGGAATATAGGGAGCGGGAGGGGCAATGAGCAGTTCTTC,CAWNIGSGRGNEQFF
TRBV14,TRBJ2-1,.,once,TGTGCCAGCAGCCAAGATGGGCCAGCCCACATGGAGCAGTTCTTC,CASSQDGPAHMEQFF
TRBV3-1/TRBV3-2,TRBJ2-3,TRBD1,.,TGTGCCAGCAGCCGACAGGGTCGTGGCACAGATACGCAGTATTTT,CASSRQGRGTDTQYF
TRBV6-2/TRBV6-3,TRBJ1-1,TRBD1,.,TGTGCCAGCAGTGACAGGGGGCCGAACACTGAAGCTTTCTTT,CASSDRGPNTEAFF
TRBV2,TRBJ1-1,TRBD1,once,TGTGCCAGCAGTGTACAGGGGGGGGTGAACACTGAAGCTTTCTTT,CASSVQGGVNTEAFF
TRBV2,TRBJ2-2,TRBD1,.,TGTGCCAGCGGCCGGGACAGGAACACCGGGGAGCTGTTTTTT,CASGRDRNTGELFF
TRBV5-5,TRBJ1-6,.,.,TGTGCCAGCACCTCCCTTGGGGGCGGTTCACCCCTCCACTTT,CASTSLGGGSPLHF
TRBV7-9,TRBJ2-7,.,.,TGTGCCAGCAGCTTAGAGGCAGGGGGGACCTACGAGCAGTACTTC,CASSLEAGGTYEQYF
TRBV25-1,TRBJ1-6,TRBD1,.,TGTGCCAGCAGGAACCAGGGACAGAATAATTCACCCCTCCACTTT,CASRNQGQNNSPLHF
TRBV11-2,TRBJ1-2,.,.,TGTGCCAGCAGCTACGGACAGAGAACGGGTGGCTACACCTTC,CASSYGQRTGGYTF
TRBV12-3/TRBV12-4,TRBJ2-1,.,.,TGTGCCAGCAGTTTAGACGGGTACAATGAGCAGTTCTTC,CASSLDGYNEQFF
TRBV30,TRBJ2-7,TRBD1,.,TGTGCCTGGAGCGAAGACCCGTACCGGACAGGGAACTACGAGCAGTACTTC,CAWSEDPYRTGNYEQYF
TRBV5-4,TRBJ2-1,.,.,TGTGCCAGCAGCTTGGAGGCAGGGACCTACAATGAGCAGTTCTTC,CASSLEAGTYNEQFF
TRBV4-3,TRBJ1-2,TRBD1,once,TGCGCCAGCAGCCAAACGACAGGGCCCTATGGCTACACCTTC,CASSQTTGPYGYTF
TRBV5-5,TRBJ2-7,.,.,TGTGCCAGCAGCTTGGGACTAGTGGCGTCCTACGAGCAGTACTTC,CASSLGLVASYEQYF